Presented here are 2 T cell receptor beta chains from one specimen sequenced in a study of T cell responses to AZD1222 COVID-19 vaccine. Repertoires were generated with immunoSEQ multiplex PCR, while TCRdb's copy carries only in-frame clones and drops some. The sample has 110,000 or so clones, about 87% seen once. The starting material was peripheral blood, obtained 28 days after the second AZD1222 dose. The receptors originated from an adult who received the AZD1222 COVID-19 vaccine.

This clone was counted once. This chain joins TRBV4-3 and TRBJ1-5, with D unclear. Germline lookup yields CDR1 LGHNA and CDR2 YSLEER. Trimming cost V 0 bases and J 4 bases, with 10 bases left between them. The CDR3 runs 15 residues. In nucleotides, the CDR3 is TGCGCCAGCAGCCAAGATACACAACGAAATCAGCCCCAGCATTTT. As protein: CASSQDTQRNQPQHF.

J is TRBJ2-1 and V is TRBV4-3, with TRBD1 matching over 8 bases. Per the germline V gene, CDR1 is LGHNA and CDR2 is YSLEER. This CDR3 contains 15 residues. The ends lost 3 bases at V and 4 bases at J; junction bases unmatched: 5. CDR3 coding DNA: TGCGCCAGCAGCCAGTCTACAGGGGGATACAATGAGCAGTTCTTC. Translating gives CASSQSTGGYNEQFF.